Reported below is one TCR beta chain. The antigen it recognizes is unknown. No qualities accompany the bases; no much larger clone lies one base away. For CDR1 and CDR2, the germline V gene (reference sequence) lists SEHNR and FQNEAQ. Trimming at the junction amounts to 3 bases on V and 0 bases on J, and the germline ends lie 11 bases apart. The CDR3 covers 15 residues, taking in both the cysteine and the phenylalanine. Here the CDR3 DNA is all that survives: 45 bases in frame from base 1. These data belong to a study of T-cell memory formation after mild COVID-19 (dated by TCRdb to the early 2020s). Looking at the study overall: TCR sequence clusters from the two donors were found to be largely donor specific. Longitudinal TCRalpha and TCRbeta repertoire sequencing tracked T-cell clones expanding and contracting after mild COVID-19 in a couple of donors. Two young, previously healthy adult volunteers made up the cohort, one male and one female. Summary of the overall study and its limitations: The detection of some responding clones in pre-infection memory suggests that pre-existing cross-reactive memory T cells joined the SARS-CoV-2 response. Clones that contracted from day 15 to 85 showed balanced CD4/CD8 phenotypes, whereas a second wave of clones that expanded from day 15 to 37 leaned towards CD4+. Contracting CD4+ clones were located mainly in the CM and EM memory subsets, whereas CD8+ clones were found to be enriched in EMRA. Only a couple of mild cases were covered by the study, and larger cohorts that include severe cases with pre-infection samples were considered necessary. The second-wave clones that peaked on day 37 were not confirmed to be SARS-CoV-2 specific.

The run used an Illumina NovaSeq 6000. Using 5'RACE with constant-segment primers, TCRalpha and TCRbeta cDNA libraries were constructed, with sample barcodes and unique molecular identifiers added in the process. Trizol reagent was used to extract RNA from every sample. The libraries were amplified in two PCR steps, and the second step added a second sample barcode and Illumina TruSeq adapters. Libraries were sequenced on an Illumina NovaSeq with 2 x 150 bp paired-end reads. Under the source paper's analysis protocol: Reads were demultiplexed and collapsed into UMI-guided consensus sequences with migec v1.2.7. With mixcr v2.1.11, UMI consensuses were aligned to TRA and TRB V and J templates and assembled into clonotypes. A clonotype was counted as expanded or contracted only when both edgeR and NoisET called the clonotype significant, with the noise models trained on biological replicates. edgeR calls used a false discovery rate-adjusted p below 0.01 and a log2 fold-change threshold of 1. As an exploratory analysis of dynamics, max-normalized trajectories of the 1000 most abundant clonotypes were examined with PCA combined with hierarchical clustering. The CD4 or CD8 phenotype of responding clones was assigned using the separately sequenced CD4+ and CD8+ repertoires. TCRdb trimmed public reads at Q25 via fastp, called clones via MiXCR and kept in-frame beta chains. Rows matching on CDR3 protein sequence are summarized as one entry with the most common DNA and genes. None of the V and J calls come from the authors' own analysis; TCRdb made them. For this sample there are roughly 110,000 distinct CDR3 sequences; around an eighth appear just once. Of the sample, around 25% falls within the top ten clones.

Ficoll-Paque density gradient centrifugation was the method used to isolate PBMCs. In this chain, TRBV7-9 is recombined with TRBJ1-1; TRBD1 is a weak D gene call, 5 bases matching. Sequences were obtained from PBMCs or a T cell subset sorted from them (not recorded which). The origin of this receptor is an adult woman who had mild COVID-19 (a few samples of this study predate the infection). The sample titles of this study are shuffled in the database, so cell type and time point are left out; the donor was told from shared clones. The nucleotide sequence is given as TGTGCCAGCAGCTTTACACAGGAGTTGAACACTGAAGCTTTCTTT. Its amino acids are CASSFTQELNTEAFF.